These T cell receptor beta chains were read from a single sample in a study of blood T cell repertoires in COVID-19. Sequencing used immunoSEQ multiplex PCR; TCRdb keeps in-frame clones, though not all of them. The sample holds just under 65,000 clones, roughly 78% seen once. The sequenced material came from peripheral blood. Source of these receptors: a man aged 60 to 75 with COVID-19, enrolled during active disease. Each CDR3 is given with its conserved first and last residue. A D gene is named only where the DNA matches it firmly. Some rows mark clone size as missing; the rest say once, few, many or name a class of expanded clone.

V gene	D gene	clone size	J gene	CDR3 protein	CDR3 DNA
TRBV12-3/TRBV12-4	NA	NA	TRBJ1-2	CASNAVGLHGYTF	TGTGCCAGCAACGCCGTGGGCCTCCATGGCTACACCTTC
TRBV5-1	NA	NA	TRBJ2-4	CASSLESTKNIQYF	TGCGCCAGCAGCTTGGAATCTACCAAAAACATTCAGTACTTC
TRBV27	TRBD1	NA	TRBJ2-7	CASSPGTALGSEQYF	TGTGCCAGCAGCCCCGGGACAGCCCTAGGGAGCGAGCAGTACTTC
TRBV6-6	TRBD2	once	TRBJ2-3	CASSSKRGGRTDTQYF	TGTGCCAGCAGTTCCAAGAGGGGCGGGAGGACAGATACGCAGTATTTT
TRBV6-2/TRBV6-3	TRBD1	once	TRBJ1-1	CASSYQRDRMNTEAFF	TGTGCCAGCAGTTACCAACGGGACAGGATGAACACTGAAGCTTTCTTT
TRBV5-6	TRBD1	few	TRBJ1-2	CASSLQGHYGYTF	TGTGCCAGCAGCTTACAGGGGCACTATGGCTACACCTTC
TRBV11-2	NA	NA	TRBJ2-5	CASSPWGTSQETQYF	TGTGCCAGCAGCCCATGGGGGACATCCCAAGAGACCCAGTACTTC
TRBV24-1	TRBD1	NA	TRBJ1-2	CATSGRTGGDYGYTF	TGTGCCACCAGTGGGCGAACAGGGGGCGACTATGGCTACACCTTC
TRBV19	TRBD1	NA	TRBJ1-2	CASRSPGTDYGYTF	TGTGCCAGTAGGAGCCCCGGGACAGACTATGGCTACACCTTC
TRBV5-7	TRBD2	NA	TRBJ2-7	CASSLARTRPYEQYF	TGTGCCAGCAGCTTGGCTAGGACTAGACCCTACGAGCAGTACTTC
TRBV6-6	TRBD2	NA	TRBJ2-7	CASTSGSEYEQYF	TGTGCCAGCACGAGCGGGAGCGAATACGAGCAGTACTTC
TRBV14	NA	few	TRBJ2-1	CASSQEDRGGLWGLPERFF	TGTGCCAGCAGCCAAGAAGACAGGGGCGGATTGTGGGGACTACCAGAGCGGTTCTTC
TRBV5-4	NA	few	TRBJ1-6	CASSSGPGVDSPLHF	TGTGCCAGCAGCTCGGGGCCAGGGGTAGATTCACCCCTCCACTTT
TRBV11-3	NA	NA	TRBJ2-7	CASSLGESRYEQYF	TGTGCCAGCAGCTTAGGGGAGAGTCGCTACGAGCAGTACTTC
TRBV9	NA	NA	TRBJ1-3	CASSALSGNTIYF	TGTGCCAGCAGCGCTCTGTCTGGAAACACCATATATTTT
TRBV2	NA	NA	TRBJ1-4	CASSENKMEKLFF	TGTGCCAGCAGTGAAAATAAAATGGAAAAACTGTTTTTT
TRBV15	NA	NA	TRBJ2-4	CATSRDRWDNRLAKNIQYF	TGTGCCACCAGCAGAGATCGTTGGGACAACCGACTAGCCAAAAACATTCAGTACTTC
TRBV18	TRBD1	few	TRBJ2-7	CASSPPQGTYEQYF	TGTGCCAGCTCCCCGCCACAGGGGACCTACGAGCAGTACTTC
TRBV5-1	TRBD1	NA	TRBJ2-7	CASSLEVGTDEQYF	TGCGCCAGCAGCTTGGAGGTAGGGACAGACGAGCAGTACTTC
TRBV18	NA	NA	TRBJ2-1	CASSQQVNEQFF	TGTGCCAGCTCACAACAGGTAAATGAGCAGTTCTTC
TRBV10-2	NA	NA	TRBJ2-3	CASMVGIGVDTQYF	TGCGCCAGCATGGTCGGGATTGGTGTGGATACGCAGTATTTT
TRBV9	TRBD1	NA	TRBJ1-3	CASSSRTGGNTIYF	TGTGCCAGCAGCTCAAGGACAGGTGGAAACACCATATATTTT
TRBV7-9	NA	few	TRBJ2-2	CASSQPAMGWELFF	TGTGCCAGCAGCCAACCCGCGATGGGCTGGGAGCTGTTTTTT
TRBV29-1	NA	once	TRBJ1-2	CSERGGEAYGYTF	TGCAGCGAGCGGGGAGGTGAAGCTTACGGCTACACCTTC
TRBV7-2	NA	NA	TRBJ2-5	CASSQGRGGETQYF	TGTGCCAGCAGTCAAGGCAGGGGTGGAGAGACCCAGTACTTC
TRBV10-3	NA	NA	TRBJ2-5	CAISDRFAGEKETQYF	TGTGCCATCAGTGACAGGTTCGCAGGGGAGAAGGAGACCCAGTACTTC
TRBV6-5	TRBD2	few	TRBJ2-3	CASMTSDTDTQYF	TGTGCCAGCATGACTAGCGACACAGATACGCAGTATTTT
TRBV3-1/TRBV3-2	NA	NA	TRBJ2-1	CASSQDMTVPKQFF	TGTGCCAGCAGCCAAGATATGACAGTCCCTAAGCAGTTCTTC
TRBV7-3	TRBD2	NA	TRBJ2-1	CASSKGLAGPYNEQFF	TGTGCCAGCAGCAAAGGACTAGCGGGACCTTACAATGAGCAGTTCTTC
TRBV27	NA	few	TRBJ2-5	CASSPWGGTEETQYF	TGTGCCAGCAGCCCCTGGGGCGGGACTGAAGAGACCCAGTACTTC
TRBV2	NA	NA	TRBJ2-5	CASTTGETQYF	TGTGCCAGCACCACCGGAGAGACCCAGTACTTC
TRBV3-1/TRBV3-2	NA	NA	TRBJ1-3	CASSQGGIGNTIYF	TGTGCCAGCAGCCAGGGAGGCATTGGAAACACCATATATTTT
TRBV14	NA	NA	TRBJ2-7	CASSSRYEQYF	TGTGCCAGCAGCTCCCGCTACGAGCAGTACTTC
TRBV5-1	NA	NA	TRBJ1-4	CASSLAGFATNEKLFF	TGCGCCAGCAGCTTGGCCGGGTTTGCAACTAATGAAAAACTGTTTTTT
TRBV19	TRBD1	NA	TRBJ2-2	CASSTRRGTGGDTGELFF	TGTGCCAGTAGTACCAGAAGAGGGACAGGGGGGGATACCGGGGAGCTGTTTTTT
TRBV5-6	NA	NA	TRBJ2-7	CASSRGAGEYF	TGTGCCAGCAGTCGAGGGGCAGGGGAGTACTTC
TRBV12-3/TRBV12-4	NA	once	TRBJ1-2	CASSFRGDYGYTF	TGTGCCAGCAGTTTCAGGGGCGACTATGGCTACACCTTC
TRBV10-3	TRBD2	NA	TRBJ2-2	CATQAGGHTGELFF	TGTGCCACTCAAGCGGGAGGTCACACCGGGGAGCTGTTTTTT
TRBV5-1	NA	NA	TRBJ1-5	CASSLDGRGNQPQHF	TGCGCCAGCAGCTTGGACGGCAGGGGCAATCAGCCCCAGCATTTT
TRBV6-5	TRBD2	NA	TRBJ2-7	CASRLADYYEQYF	TGTGCCAGCAGACTAGCGGACTACTACGAGCAGTACTTC
TRBV21-1	NA	few	TRBJ2-2	CASSKGMGQGWCGRDTGELFF	TGTGCCAGCAGCAAAGGAATGGGACAGGGGTGGTGCGGGAGGGACACCGGGGAGCTGTTTTTT
TRBV5-5	NA	NA	TRBJ2-5	CASSLAPARQETQYF	TGTGCCAGCAGCTTAGCCCCCGCCCGTCAAGAGACCCAGTACTTC
TRBV2	NA	NA	TRBJ2-1	CASSDRGRSYNEQFF	TGTGCCAGCAGTGACAGAGGGCGCTCCTACAATGAGCAGTTCTTC